These 3 T cell receptor beta chains share one sample of origin, sequenced in a study of CD8 T cells in ankylosing spondylitis. Regarding the study as a whole: Seemingly characteristic of ankylosing spondylitis blood was a TCR beta motif consisting of about 8 highly homologous variants.

The antigens for these receptors are not known. TCRdb ran MiXCR on the 5' RACE reads and lists one entry per CDR3 protein. The sample lists 700,000 to 850,000 distinct CDR3 sequences, 12% occurring once. The sequenced sample consisted of blood, either unsorted or a sorted T cell fraction (not recorded which). The receptors shown here come from a male donor with ankylosing spondylitis.

There are a few counts of this clonotype. This chain connects TRBV20-1 to TRBJ2-3; D unclear. The V end lost 7 bases, the J end lost 1 base, and 6 bases lay between the germline ends. CDR3 length: 11 amino acids. Germline V gene data show CDR1 as DFQATT and CDR2 as SNEGSKA (reference sequence). CDR3 region: CSGAGTDTQYF. The DNA of the CDR3 is TGCAGTGGGGCCGGCACAGATACGCAGTATTTT.

This clonotype was seen more than once but under ten times. The chain employs TRBV6-1 and TRBJ2-7; D perhaps matches TRBD1 (5 bases). The CDR3 sequence is 12 residues long. CDR1 is MNHNS, CDR2 SASEGT, per germline. V was clipped by 2 bases and J by 5 bases, with 7 bases between them. The DNA for the CDR3 is TGTGCCAGCAGTGAACAGGGTGACGAGCAGTACTTC. This encodes CASSEQGDEQYF.

This clonotype came up a few times. The chain carries TRBV28 and TRBJ2-2; 14 bases are a match to TRBD2. J was trimmed by 4 bases and V by 6 bases; bases with no gene match: 19. Germline lookup yields CDR1 MDHEN and CDR2 SYDVKM. This CDR3 region has 21 residues. Here the CDR3 DNA reads TGTGCCAGCAGGAACCGAAAAGGGGGACTAGCGGGAGTTCAAGGCACCGGGGAGCTGTTTTTT. Protein sequence: CASRNRKGGLAGVQGTGELFF.